A selection of T cell receptor beta chains follows, all from one sample in a study of regulatory T cells in long-lasting Graves disease. TCRdb passed the multiplex PCR reads through MiXCR, listing each CDR3 protein once. Among some 500,000 distinct CDR3 sequences listed, 13% were seen once. Separately, the same data were catalogued under a study of T cells in Graves' hyperthyroidism and ophthalmopathy.

The sequencing used peripheral blood mononuclear cells (PBMCs), collected at new diagnosis, from a patient treated with antithyroid drugs. These TCRs come from a young man with Graves disease. Both conserved end residues are part of each CDR3. A D gene is named only where the DNA matches it firmly. A clone size is listed for some rows: how often the clone was seen (once, few, many), or a class if it is expanded.

v_call	j_call	clone_size	d_call	cdr3_nt	cdr3_aa
TRBV7-2	TRBJ1-4	many	TRBD1	TGTGCCAGCAGCTTTGGGACAGGGAGGGAAAAACTGTTTTTT	CASSFGTGREKLFF
TRBV5-1	TRBJ2-1	few	TRBD1	TGCGCCAGCAGCTTGGCCGGGGGGACAGGGCCCTACAATGAGCAGTTCTTC	CASSLAGGTGPYNEQFF
TRBV20-1	TRBJ2-1	many	TRBD2	TGCAGTGCTACCCGCTATAGCGGGAGGGCCGAGTACAATGAGCAGTTCTTC	CSATRYSGRAEYNEQFF
TRBV20-1	TRBJ2-7	few	-	TGCAGTGCTAGACCGGACAGAAAATCCTACGAGCAGTACTTC	CSARPDRKSYEQYF
TRBV20-1	TRBJ1-1	-	-	TGCAGTGCTAGAGGGTGGACGGGCCCTGAAGCTTTCTTT	CSARGWTGPEAFF
TRBV10-3	TRBJ2-7	many	TRBD1	TGTGCCATCAGTGGACAGGGGGGGACCTACGAGCAGTACTTC	CAISGQGGTYEQYF
TRBV19	TRBJ1-5	few	-	TGTGCCAGTAGTCCCCGGGGACTGAGAATCAATCAGCCCCAGCATTTT	CASSPRGLRINQPQHF
TRBV7-9	TRBJ1-1	many	-	TGTGCCAGCAGCTTATTCCCAGGGGTTGGGAACACTGAAGCTTTCTTT	CASSLFPGVGNTEAFF
TRBV18	TRBJ2-3	-	-	TGTGCCAGCTCACCACGGGTGACATTACCCGATACGCAGTATTTT	CASSPRVTLPDTQYF
TRBV29-1	TRBJ1-1	few	TRBD1	TGCAGCGTTACAGGGGTAAGCACTGAAGCTTTCTTT	CSVTGVSTEAFF
TRBV12-5	TRBJ1-2	few	-	TGTGCTAGTGGGATACGGGATGACCCTTGGTATGGCTACACCTTC	CASGIRDDPWYGYTF
TRBV28	TRBJ2-7	many	-	TGTGCCAGCAGTTTTATGGCCCTGGACACCTCCTACGAGCAGTACTTC	CASSFMALDTSYEQYF
TRBV7-6	TRBJ2-1	many	TRBD2	TGTGCCAGCAGCTTAGAATCTAGCGGGAGGGGTGAGCAGTTCTTC	CASSLESSGRGEQFF
TRBV11-2	TRBJ2-7	-	-	TGTGCCAGCAGCTTAGTTCAGGGCTCCGACGAGCAGTACTTC	CASSLVQGSDEQYF
TRBV11-3	TRBJ2-1	many	TRBD1	TGTGCCAGCAGCTTAACGGGACAGGGTCGCAATGAGCAGTTCTTC	CASSLTGQGRNEQFF
TRBV7-2	TRBJ2-7	many	TRBD2	TGTGCCAGCAGCTCTCGGACTAGCGGGTCCCCCTACGAGCAGTACTTC	CASSSRTSGSPYEQYF
TRBV9	TRBJ2-1	-	TRBD2	TGTGCCAGCAGCGTAGGTAGCGGGAGGGCCCATGAGCAGTTCTTC	CASSVGSGRAHEQFF
TRBV20-1	TRBJ1-4	many	TRBD1	TGCAGTGCCCCACGGGACAGGGAGGATGAAAAACTGTTTTTT	CSAPRDREDEKLFF
TRBV2	TRBJ1-2	many	-	TGTGCCCCCTACTCCAGGGATGGCTACACCTTC	CAPYSRDGYTF
TRBV20-1	TRBJ2-3	many	-	TGCAGTGCTAGGACCGGTGCAGATACGCAGTATTTT	CSARTGADTQYF
TRBV5-1	TRBJ2-1	-	TRBD2	TGCGCCAGCAGCTCTCGGACTAGCGGGACCTACGAGCAGTTCTTC	CASSSRTSGTYEQFF
TRBV19	TRBJ2-7	few	-	TGTGCCAGTAGTAGATCCGGGGTGGGCTACGAGCAGTACTTC	CASSRSGVGYEQYF
TRBV6-1	TRBJ2-7	few	TRBD2	TGTGCCAGCAGTCACCCTAGCGGGAGAATGAACGAGCAGTACTTC	CASSHPSGRMNEQYF
TRBV5-1	TRBJ2-2	-	-	TGCGCCAGCAGCGTACACCACGCAGACAGCGCGACCGGGGAGCTGTTTTTT	CASSVHHADSATGELFF
TRBV7-3	TRBJ1-6	-	-	TGTGCCAGCAGCTCACCAGGGGACCGATCACCCCTCCACTTT	CASSSPGDRSPLHF
TRBV20-1	TRBJ2-3	few	TRBD2	TGCAGTGCTACCCCCGGACTAGCGGACACCACAGATACGCAGTATTTT	CSATPGLADTTDTQYF
TRBV6-1	TRBJ2-7	few	TRBD1	TGTGCCAGCAGCCCGGGACAGGGTACCAACGAGCAGTACTTC	CASSPGQGTNEQYF
TRBV5-1	TRBJ2-1	many	-	TGCGCCAGCAGCGTGGACAATTTTTACAATGAGCAGTTCTTC	CASSVDNFYNEQFF